These 25 T cell receptor beta chains came from one sample sequenced in a study of T cells expressing NK-cell markers. TCRdb re-called the 5' RACE reads and gives one entry per CDR3 protein, without DNA. The record lists about 370,000 distinct CDR3 sequences, of which the ten most abundant hold roughly 10%. The material sequenced was blood T cells: a sorted CD56 or NKG2C T cell subset, CD4+ or CD8+ T cells, or bulk PBMC T cells (not recorded which). The receptors were gathered from a woman between 45 and 60 years old in good health.

The chain is built from TRBV20-1 and TRBJ1-5; TCRdb's D call, TRBD1, is unchecked because there is no DNA. Per germline, CDR1 DFQATT and CDR2 SNEGSKA (reference sequence). There are 15 residues in the CDR3. The CDR3 loop reads CSARPGTGVGQPQHF.

The chain recombines TRBV7-2 with TRBJ2-2; TCRdb gives TRBD2 as the D gene, but with no DNA this cannot be confirmed. This CDR3 region has 23 residues. In germline, CDR1 is SGHTA, CDR2 FQGNSA. CDR3 amino acids: CASSLARAGLPLSRGGNTGELFF.

The chain joins TRBV7-9 to TRBJ2-6; lacking DNA, the TRBD1 call made by TCRdb goes unchecked. This CDR3 comprises 18 residues. Germline V gives CDR1 SEHNR, CDR2 FQNEAQ (reference sequence). The CDR3 region is CASSPRDTFFSGANVLTF.

The V and J genes are TRBV21-1 and TRBJ2-5; TCRdb indicates TRBD2, and absent DNA this call remains unverified. TRBV21-1 is described as a pseudogene. The CDR3 consists of 15 residues. CDR3 sequence reads: CASGSLERDFETQYF.

The V call is TRBV7-9, the J call TRBJ2-1; TCRdb calls TRBD2, which cannot be checked without DNA. Germline V gene lookup returns CDR1 SEHNR and CDR2 FQNEAQ (reference sequence). This CDR3 is built from 17 residues. Here the CDR3 reads CASSSSGRGRIGGEQFF.

The chain links TRBV20-1 to TRBJ2-3; TCRdb calls TRBD1, which cannot be checked without DNA. The CDR3 runs to 15 residues. Germline V gene lookup returns CDR1 DFQATT and CDR2 SNEGSKA (reference sequence). This CDR3 is CSARDEGASTDTQYF.

This chain links TRBV27 with TRBJ1-5. Germline V gives CDR1 MNHEY, CDR2 SMNVEV (reference sequence). The CDR3 runs 13 residues. The CDR3 is CASSYALGQPQHF.

This chain uses TRBV7-6 with TRBJ2-7; TCRdb calls TRBD2, which cannot be checked without DNA. The germline V gene has CDR1 SGHVS and CDR2 FNYEAQ. The CDR3 totals 11 residues. This CDR3 is CASRSGSEQYF.

CDR3 region: CAWRGRDGKNYGYTF. This sequence joins TRBV30 and TRBJ1-2; TCRdb returns TRBD1, unconfirmable since there is no DNA. The CDR3 length is 15 residues. CDR1 is GTSNPN and CDR2 is SVGIG in the germline V gene (reference sequence). Full variable domain (rest looked up from reference TRBV30 and TRBJ1-2): SQTIHQWPATLVQPVGSPLSLECTVEGTSNPNLYWYRQAAGRGLQLLFYSVGIGQISSEVPQNLSASRPQDRQFILSSKKLLLSDSGFYLCAWRGRDGKNYGYTFGSGTRLTVV.

The V and J genes are TRBV15 and TRBJ2-1; the D call of TRBD2 rests on TCRdb alone, since no DNA is present to check it. The CDR3 sequence is 15 residues long. Germline V gene data show CDR1 as LNHNV and CDR2 as YYDKDF (reference sequence). CDR3 in amino acids: CATSKFRALENEQFF.

This chain links TRBV6-5 with TRBJ1-1. The CDR3 consists of 14 residues. Germline CDR1 reads MNHEY; CDR2 reads SVGAGI. This CDR3 is CASSPISYGTEAFF.

The rearrangement uses TRBV12-3 or TRBV12-4 and TRBJ2-7; TCRdb returns TRBD1, unconfirmable since there is no DNA. CDR3 length equals 14 residues. The CDR3 spells CASSRGGQYTEQYF.

The chain recombines TRBV15 with TRBJ1-1; TCRdb's D gene call, TRBD1, goes unchecked for lack of DNA. The CDR3 consists of 16 residues. Germline V gene sequence: CDR1 LNHNV, CDR2 YYDKDF (reference sequence). This CDR3 reads CATSRDRRGRRTEAFF.

The chain uses TRBV28 and TRBJ2-2; lacking DNA, the TRBD1 call made by TCRdb goes unchecked. CDR3 length: 14 amino acids. Germline CDR1 reads MDHEN; CDR2 reads SYDVKM. The CDR3 protein is CATIGQGRTGELFF. The full variable domain, completed using reference TRBV28 and TRBJ2-2, is DVKVTQSSRYLVKRTGEKVFLECVQDMDHENMFWYRQDPGLGLRLIYFSYDVKMKEKGDIPEGYSVSREKKERFSLILESASTNQTSMYLCATIGQGRTGELFFGEGSRLTVL.

The chain uses TRBV30 and TRBJ2-2. From germline, CDR1 is GTSNPN and CDR2 SVGIG (reference sequence). This CDR3 is 14 amino acids long. CDR3: CALSVNYNTGELFF.

This chain joins TRBV5-1 and TRBJ2-5. There are 13 residues in the CDR3. Germline CDR1 is SGHRS and CDR2 is YFSETQ. The CDR3 is CASSALSRETQYF.

V gene TRBV15 combines with J gene TRBJ2-1. The CDR3 loop spans 13 amino acids. CDR1 is LNHNV and CDR2 is YYDKDF in the germline V gene (reference sequence). The CDR3 sequence: CATSREGVDEQFF.

The chain employs TRBV4-1 and TRBJ2-7; the D gene TCRdb calls, TRBD1, cannot be checked with no DNA. The CDR3 loop spans 14 amino acids. Germline V lookup: CDR1 MGHRA, CDR2 YSYEKL. This CDR3 reads CASAAGTDHYEQYF.

The V call is TRBV18, the J call TRBJ2-1. Germline values: CDR1 KGHSH, CDR2 LQKENI. The CDR3 runs to 16 residues. The CDR3 region is CASSPPLANTYNEQFF.

This chain joins TRBV5-1 and TRBJ2-1; TCRdb's D call, TRBD1, is unchecked because there is no DNA. CDR1 and CDR2 from the germline V gene are SGHRS and YFSETQ. The CDR3 is made up of 13 amino acids. CDR3 sequence: CASSSQGMDEQFF.

V and J are TRBV11-3 and TRBJ1-1; TCRdb returns TRBD1, unconfirmable since there is no DNA. Germline values: CDR1 SGHNT, CDR2 YENEEA. The CDR3 runs to 14 residues. CDR3 residues: CASSRSRGSTEAFF.

The chain joins TRBV19 to TRBJ2-1; the D call from TCRdb, TRBD1, cannot be confirmed without DNA. This CDR3 comprises 17 residues. The germline V gene has CDR1 LNHDA and CDR2 SQIVND (reference sequence). The CDR3 region is CASSRETGGISYNEQFF.

The chain has TRBV7-9 and TRBJ2-2; TCRdb's assignment of TRBD2 cannot be checked, as there is no DNA. The CDR3 runs to 16 residues. Germline V gene data show CDR1 as SEHNR and CDR2 as FQNEAQ (reference sequence). The CDR3 here is CASSLLAGGPNGELFF.

The chain uses TRBV12-3 or TRBV12-4 and TRBJ1-1; TCRdb designates TRBD1, a call that cannot be tested without DNA. The CDR3 runs 11 residues. Here the CDR3 reads CASTLGAAAFF.

CDR3 in amino acids: CSVVKEVVGEAFF. V is TRBV29-1 and J is TRBJ1-1. Germline V lookup: CDR1 SQVTM, CDR2 ANQGSEA. The CDR3 is 13 residues long.